This T cell receptor (beta chain) originates from a study of blood T cell repertoires in COVID-19. Sequencing used immunoSEQ multiplex PCR; TCRdb keeps in-frame clones, though not all of them. The repertoire holds about 250,000 clones, with 85% to 90% as singletons. The ends lost 0 bases at V and 3 bases at J; junction bases unmatched: 8. Germline V lookup: CDR1 SGHRS, CDR2 YFSETQ. The CDR3 totals 17 residues. This sequence joins TRBV5-1 and TRBJ2-3; 9 bases are a match to TRBD2. Material: peripheral blood. The TCR comes from a man older than 75 with acute or convalescent COVID-19. For the CDR3, the DNA is TGCGCCAGCAGCTTGGCGTTAGCGGGAGTAGGAACAGATACGCAGTATTTT. Translating gives CASSLALAGVGTDTQYF.